This TCR beta chain was sequenced for a study of Ad26.COV2.S vaccination and SARS-CoV-2 variants (dated by TCRdb to 2020 to 2023). Study-wide context: Donors in the vaccine arm were drawn from COV1001, a phase I-IIa trial of Ad26.COV2.S in healthy adults that was multicentre, randomized, double-blind and placebo-controlled. Ad26.COV2.S was administered intramuscularly at 5 x 10^10 or 1 x 10^11 viral particles, either as a single shot or as two shots given 56 days apart. Sequencing of the TCRbeta repertoire served to evaluate the specificity and breadth of SARS-CoV-2-reactive T cell receptors following Ad26.COV2.S vaccination. The TCR-sequenced set comprised roughly 30 samples: some 19 Ad26.COV2.S vaccine recipients, 5 placebo recipients and 8 SARS-CoV-2 convalescent individuals. Trial participants were randomized into five groups of five, in which low-dose or high-dose Ad26.COV2.S was given once or twice, or placebo was given on both occasions. Investigators did not know the trial group allocation while performing experiments and assessing outcomes.

The immunoSEQ Assay was the method used to sequence TCRbeta CDR3 regions. After extraction, genomic DNA underwent amplification by bias-controlled multiplex PCR, followed by high-throughput sequencing. The study's own analysis went as follows. To quantify the absolute abundance of each unique TCRbeta CDR3 region, sequences were collapsed and filtered. T cell fraction was estimated by normalizing TCRbeta template counts to usable DNA, which was measured by amplifying reference genes present in all nucleated cells. Repertoire TCRs were annotated as SARS-CoV-2-specific when V gene, CDR3 amino acid sequence and J gene were exactly matched to a known reactive TCR set. The reference SARS-CoV-2 TCR set was derived from MIRA and filtered for enrichment in COVID-19-positive ImmuneCODE repertoires, a step that removed public or cross-reactive TCRs. Using the MIRA antigens, annotated TCRs were further analysed by specific ORF or by position within an ORF. Breadth was defined as annotated unique rearrangements over total unique productive rearrangements; depth was the summed frequency of those rearrangements. TCR breadth was compared between groups using two-sided Wilcoxon rank-sum tests. Imported from immuneACCESS, the table was reduced by TCRdb to in-frame sequences with V and J called. These copies leave out some clones; in studies compared against another copy, an unresolved V gene accounts for under half, and the cause of the remainder is not known. The V and J calls and clone size are taken from that table; D and trimming were inferred from the DNA. The sample data list about 440,000 clones, and 90% of these were observed just once. Of the sample, around 4.5% falls within the top ten clones.

What this sample's treatment or condition label stands for: some 19 received Ad26.COV2.S at low or high dose, single or two shots; 5 received placebo; per-sample allocation not given. For vaccine and placebo recipients, repertoires were sequenced using samples collected on day 63 after the first injection. In Cohort 1b, about 25 adults aged 18-55 years were enrolled at a single site in Boston, USA, between 29 July and 7 August 2020. Ad26.COV2.S was a replication-incompetent adenovirus type 26 vector expressing a prefusion-stabilized SARS-CoV-2 spike protein from the original Wuhan strain. General study outcomes and caveats: It was noted by the authors that total T cell responses may have been underestimated by the TCR breadth and depth analyses. After vaccination, substantial breadth of spike-specific CD8+ and CD4+ T cell responses was reported. Vaccine and placebo recipients had similar non-spike TCR breadth, a finding consistent with the vaccine containing only spike. Ad26.COV2.S recipients had higher spike-specific TCR breadth than placebo recipients (P = 0.0014). The study lacked the statistical power to compare responses across vaccine doses or regimens.

As regards this clone: This clone's antigen is unknown. Per-nucleotide qualities are absent, and no much larger clonotype sits a single base away.

V loses 2 bases of germline sequence and J loses 2 bases, and the interval between the two ends is 6 bases. The CDR3 has 14 amino acids, counting the end cysteine and phenylalanine. This entry keeps only the CDR3 DNA: 42 bases, framed from base 1. CDR1 and CDR2 were assigned from the germline V gene as SGHDN and FVKESK. The sample was peripheral blood, taken in a trial of Ad26.COV2.S vaccine versus placebo. The V and J segments used are TRBV14 and TRBJ2-2; confidence is insufficient to name the D gene. The receptor was derived from a person between 18 and 60 years old who received the Ad26.COV2.S COVID-19 vaccine or a placebo. Here is the DNA: TGTGCCAGCAGCCAATTTCTAAACACCGGGGAGCTGTTTTTT. Its amino acids are CASSQFLNTGELFF. The variable domain in full, with residues beyond the CDR3 obtained from the reference TRBV14 and TRBJ2-2 genes, is EAGVTQFPSHSVIEKGQTVTLRCDPISGHDNLYWYRRVMGKEIKFLLHFVKESKQDESGMPNNRFLAERTGGTYSTLKVQPAELEDSGVYFCASSQFLNTGELFFGEGSRLTVL.